This T cell receptor (beta chain) was sequenced in a study of cytomegalovirus exposure and HLA in healthy donors. Study findings and constraints: Listed as cytomegalovirus-associated were 150 to 200 TCR beta chains. A classifier reportedly called cytomegalovirus status with high sensitivity and specificity.

The protocol was immunoSEQ multiplex PCR, while the TCRdb copy is restricted to in-frame clones and leaves out a portion. Found here are about 250,000 clones, roughly 87% of them singletons; the top ten hold around 13%. With respect to this clone: Antigen: not known. The same CDR3 also results from other DNA sequences found in this sample.

Germline lookup yields CDR1 MNHEY and CDR2 SVGAGI. The CDR3 covers 12 residues. The trim removed 0 bases at V and 10 bases at J, leaving 2 bases unmatched. Sequencing input: PBMCs. The source is a man aged 18 to 30 in good health and CMV-seropositive. This chain joins TRBV6-5 and TRBJ2-7; 8 bases align to TRBD1. Here the CDR3 reads CASSYSTGEQYF. CDR3 DNA: TGTGCCAGCAGTTACTCGACAGGGGAACAGTACTTC.